This T cell receptor beta chain was sequenced during a study of blood T cell repertoires in COVID-19. Study-wide context: Sites in the United States, Italy and Spain provided acute and convalescent COVID-19 samples. T cells, B-cell-depleted T cells, or PBMCs provided the cDNA or gDNA that served as material.

Germline assignment: CDR1 LNHNV and CDR2 YYDKDF (reference sequence). The CDR3 covers 15 residues. V gave up 0 bases and J gave up 2 bases; unmatched junction bases: 2. Original handling: Reference gene primer amplification gave estimated nucleated cell counts. TCRdb's table, derived via immunoSEQ multiplex PCR, lists solely in-frame clones and lacks some. Clone size and V and J calls were adopted from that table, with D and trimming inferred from the DNA. The top ten hold 28% of the sample, which has more than 10,000 clones, about 93% seen once. Specimen: peripheral blood. This chain links TRBV15 with TRBJ2-3; TRBD2 aligns across 7 bases. This TCR was sampled from a woman in her seventies with active COVID-19. The CDR3 protein is CATSRERDYTDTQYF. CDR3 sequence (DNA): TGTGCCACCAGCAGAGAACGGGACTACACAGATACGCAGTATTTT.